A selection of T cell receptor beta chains follows, all from one sample in a study of T cell responses to AZD1222 COVID-19 vaccine. The protocol was immunoSEQ multiplex PCR, while the TCRdb copy is restricted to in-frame clones and leaves out a portion. The sample has around 140,000 clones; over 80% are singletons. The specimen comprised peripheral blood, sampled 28 days after the second AZD1222 dose. Source of these receptors: an adult who received the AZD1222 COVID-19 vaccine. The CDR3 runs from the conserved cysteine through the conserved F or W. The D gene is left open where the match is weak. A row's size may be missing; if present it is once, few, many or a size class.

d_call	j_call	v_call	clone_size	cdr3_nt	cdr3_aa
NA	TRBJ1-2	TRBV2	NA	TGTGCCAGCAGTTTGGACGCGTCGAACTATGGCTACACCTTC	CASSLDASNYGYTF
TRBD2	TRBJ2-5	TRBV2	once	TGTGCCAGCAGCCCCTCGGGGTCGCGGGGGGGCCGGGAGACCCAGTACTTC	CASSPSGSRGGRETQYF
NA	TRBJ1-4	TRBV19	NA	TGTGCCAGTAGTTGGCAGCTTAATGAAAAACTGTTTTTT	CASSWQLNEKLFF
TRBD2	TRBJ2-1	TRBV30	NA	TGTGCCTGGAGTGTACTAGCGGGGGCCCACAATGAGCAGTTCTTC	CAWSVLAGAHNEQFF
NA	TRBJ2-7	TRBV5-6	NA	TGTGCCAGCAGCTACTCCTACGAGCAGTACTTC	CASSYSYEQYF
TRBD1	TRBJ2-4	TRBV7-9	once	TGTGCCAGCAGCTTAGCGTTAGAACAGGGGTTGGACATTCAGTACTTC	CASSLALEQGLDIQYF
NA	TRBJ2-1	TRBV12-3/TRBV12-4	NA	TGTGCCAGCAGTTTATTAGGGGGCAATGAGCAGTTCTTC	CASSLLGGNEQFF
TRBD1	TRBJ2-7	TRBV6-5	NA	TGTGCCAGCAAGACAGGGTCCATCTACGAGCAGTACTTC	CASKTGSIYEQYF
NA	TRBJ1-1	TRBV5-5	NA	TGTGCCAGCAGCTTGGGAGATAACACTGAAGCTTTCTTT	CASSLGDNTEAFF
NA	TRBJ1-4	TRBV6-5	NA	TGTGCCAGCAGGAGGGGAGGGAGTGAAAAACTGTTTTTT	CASRRGGSEKLFF
NA	TRBJ1-5	TRBV3-1/TRBV3-2	NA	TGTGCCAGCAGCCAGGGCCTAAGATCAGATCAGCCCCAGCATTTT	CASSQGLRSDQPQHF
NA	TRBJ1-5	TRBV19	NA	TGTGCCAGTAGTATGACGGGTACTAGCAATCAGCCCCAGCATTTT	CASSMTGTSNQPQHF
NA	TRBJ1-1	TRBV6-5	NA	TGTGCCAGCAGTATACCAGGAACTGAAGCTTTCTTT	CASSIPGTEAFF
TRBD1	TRBJ2-3	TRBV7-9	NA	TGTGCCAGCAGCCCGCGGGACAGGGCCTCTAGCACAGATACGCAGTATTTT	CASSPRDRASSTDTQYF
NA	TRBJ1-2	TRBV27	NA	TGTGCCCCAGCACATCCGCAGGGAGACTATGGCTACACCTTC	CAPAHPQGDYGYTF
NA	TRBJ1-2	TRBV27	NA	TGTGCCAGCAGTTTGGGGCTCAACTATGGCTACACCTTC	CASSLGLNYGYTF
NA	TRBJ1-3	TRBV19	NA	TGTGCCAGTGCCGGGACGCACTCTGGAAACACCATATATTTT	CASAGTHSGNTIYF
TRBD1	TRBJ1-2	TRBV5-1	NA	TGCGCCAGCAGCCTGCCAGAAACCCGGGACAGGGTCCTAGTACTAGGCGGCTACACCTTC	CASSLPETRDRVLVLGGYTF
NA	TRBJ1-5	TRBV6-6	NA	TGTGCCAGCAGTTACGCCCAGGGTCAGCCCCAGCATTTT	CASSYAQGQPQHF
NA	TRBJ1-4	TRBV1	NA	TGCACCAGCAGCCTTCGCGTCGGCACTAATGAAAAACTGTTTTTT	CTSSLRVGTNEKLFF
NA	TRBJ1-1	TRBV19	NA	TGTGCCAGTAGTATTTTAGGTGGCACTGAAGCTTTCTTT	CASSILGGTEAFF
NA	TRBJ1-1	TRBV14	few	TGTGCCAGCAGCCAAGACATCGGCTCGAACACTGAAGCTTTCTTT	CASSQDIGSNTEAFF
NA	TRBJ1-3	TRBV6-1	NA	TGTGCCAGCAGTGAAGGGGGGGGGCACTCTGGAAACACCATATATTTT	CASSEGGGHSGNTIYF
NA	TRBJ1-3	TRBV7-8	NA	TGTGCCAGCAGCTTCCCCCGGGCCCCATCCGGAAACACCATATATTTT	CASSFPRAPSGNTIYF
NA	TRBJ1-1	TRBV19	NA	TGTGCCAGCCCTCGGAAGGAGCCTACCTTGGTTAACACTGAAGCTTTCTTT	CASPRKEPTLVNTEAFF
NA	TRBJ1-2	TRBV5-8	NA	TGTGCCAGCAGCTTGCTCGAGGGGGGATACTATGGCTACACCTTC	CASSLLEGGYYGYTF
NA	TRBJ2-2	TRBV5-1	NA	TGCGCCAGCAGCTTAAACACCGGGGAGCTGTTTTTT	CASSLNTGELFF
TRBD2	TRBJ2-7	TRBV29-1	NA	TGCAGCGTAGCGGGGGGGCTGTCCTACGAGCAGTACTTC	CSVAGGLSYEQYF
NA	TRBJ1-5	TRBV5-1	NA	TGCGCCAGCAGCTTGGAAGGGGTCAGAAATCAGCCCCAGCATTTT	CASSLEGVRNQPQHF
NA	TRBJ1-5	TRBV6-1	few	TGTGCCAGCAGTGATGGCACGCATAGCAATCAGCCCCAGCATTTT	CASSDGTHSNQPQHF
TRBD1	TRBJ2-3	TRBV6-5	NA	TGTGCCAGCAGTTCCGGGACAGGGGGCTCAACAGATACGCAGTATTTT	CASSSGTGGSTDTQYF
NA	TRBJ2-7	TRBV27	NA	TGTGCCAGCGCACCAGGGGAGTGGGGCGAGCAGTACTTC	CASAPGEWGEQYF
NA	TRBJ1-2	TRBV7-3	NA	TGTGCCAGCAGCTTAGCGGCAGGGAATGGCTACACCTTC	CASSLAAGNGYTF
NA	TRBJ2-3	TRBV2	NA	TGTGCCAGCAGTGAAGTAGATACGCAGTATTTT	CASSEVDTQYF
TRBD1	TRBJ1-2	TRBV6-5	NA	TGTGCCAGCAGCCAGGGGGCGAATGGCGGCTACACCTTC	CASSQGANGGYTF
NA	TRBJ2-4	TRBV9	NA	TGTGCCAGCAGCGTAGAGCCAGAAAACATTCAGTACTTC	CASSVEPENIQYF
NA	TRBJ1-2	TRBV27	NA	TGTGCCAGCAGAATAACAGCTAACTATGGCTACACCTTC	CASRITANYGYTF
TRBD2	TRBJ2-1	TRBV15	NA	TGTGCCACCAGCAGGGGGACTAGCGGGGACAATGAGCAGTTCTTC	CATSRGTSGDNEQFF
TRBD2	TRBJ2-2	TRBV11-2	NA	TGTGCCAGCAGACGGCACGGACTAGCGGGGGTTAGGACCGGGGAGCTGTTTTTT	CASRRHGLAGVRTGELFF
TRBD2	TRBJ2-3	TRBV4-2	NA	TGTGCCAGCAGCCAAGGAGGTTTTAGCGGGGGGTTCACAGATACGCAGTATTTT	CASSQGGFSGGFTDTQYF
NA	TRBJ2-7	TRBV9	once	TGTGCCAGCAGCGTAGCTGGGGCGAGCTCCTACGAGCAGTACTTC	CASSVAGASSYEQYF
NA	TRBJ2-7	TRBV19	NA	TGTGCCAGTATGCCCTCTTCATACGAGCAGTACGAGCAGTACTTC	CASMPSSYEQYEQYF
NA	TRBJ1-1	TRBV6-5	NA	TGTGCCAGCTCAGGGCAGAGGAACACTGAAGCTTTCTTT	CASSGQRNTEAFF
TRBD1	TRBJ2-7	TRBV7-6	NA	TGTGCCAGCAGCTTAGACAGGGGCTACGAGCAGTACTTC	CASSLDRGYEQYF
NA	TRBJ1-1	TRBV6-6	NA	TGTGCCAGCAGTTACTCGGGGGCTGGGTTCACTGAAGCTTTCTTT	CASSYSGAGFTEAFF
NA	TRBJ1-1	TRBV6-5	NA	TGTGCCAGCAGTCAATCACTGGGGCTCACTGAAGCTTTCTTT	CASSQSLGLTEAFF
NA	TRBJ1-6	TRBV5-4	once	TGTGCCAGCAGCTTGGTGGGGACACCCCTCCACTTT	CASSLVGTPLHF
TRBD1	TRBJ1-5	TRBV30	NA	TGTGCCTGGAGGAGGACAGGGGGATATCAGCCCCAGCATTTT	CAWRRTGGYQPQHF
NA	TRBJ2-7	TRBV27	NA	TGTGCCAGCAGTTTATGGGGGGGGCTGAGCTCCTACGAGCAGTACTTC	CASSLWGGLSSYEQYF
NA	TRBJ2-1	TRBV2	NA	TGTGCCAGCAGGACGGGGATTACAGTTGATGAGCAGTTCTTC	CASRTGITVDEQFF
NA	TRBJ2-7	TRBV7-9	NA	TGTGCCAGCAGCTTAGGCCGGGACTTAGCTTCCTACGAGCAGTACTTC	CASSLGRDLASYEQYF
NA	TRBJ1-1	TRBV29-1	NA	TGCAGCGTTGAAGGAGTGACTGAAGCTTTCTTT	CSVEGVTEAFF
NA	TRBJ1-5	TRBV2	NA	TGTGCCAGCAGTGAAGATACACAGAATCAGCCCCAGCATTTT	CASSEDTQNQPQHF
NA	TRBJ2-2	TRBV5-4	NA	TGTGCCAGCAGCTTGGCCGGAGGAACCGGGGGGGAGCTGTTTTTT	CASSLAGGTGGELFF
TRBD1	TRBJ1-2	TRBV5-1	NA	TGCGCCAGCAGATCCTACAGGGGCGGGAACTATGGCTACACCTTC	CASRSYRGGNYGYTF
NA	TRBJ2-3	TRBV13	NA	TGTGCCAGCAGTCCAAGTCTCGAGTGGGACGCAGATACGCAGTATTTT	CASSPSLEWDADTQYF